The clone carrying this TCR beta chain occurred a few times. This sample stems from a study of metastatic and nonmetastatic thyroid tumors. Original data processing: A classifier of distant metastasis in papillary thyroid cancer was built from CDR3 differences (across clinicopathological groups). TCRdb ran MiXCR on the PCR reads. These V and J calls are TCRdb output, not the study's own analysis. The sample records about 10,000 clones, approximately 22% being singletons. Until they underwent thyroid surgery, no patient had received any treatment. V was cut by 6 bases and J by 6 bases, with 12 bases left in between. This CDR3 comprises 14 residues.

The gene calls are TRBV12-3 or TRBV12-4 and TRBJ1-6; tentative D call: TRBD1 (6 bases). The material sequenced was adjacent normal tissue. The TCR originated in a female donor with papillary thyroid cancer or a benign thyroid nodule (not recorded which). Some clones in this sample may be carry-over from other donors' samples. The CDR3 DNA follows: TGTGCCAGCAGCGGGACACGGACTAATTCACCCCTCCACTTT. Translation: CASSGTRTNSPLHF.